One sample yielded the 11 T cell receptor beta chains listed below, sequenced in a study of cytomegalovirus exposure and HLA in healthy donors. The primer mix had 60 Vbeta and 13 Jbeta primers. Sequencing used immunoSEQ multiplex PCR; TCRdb keeps in-frame clones, though not all of them. The sample yields under 140,000 clones, 65% to 85% seen once. The sequenced sample consisted of PBMCs. The receptors originated from a man younger than 45 in good health and CMV-seropositive.

This clone was picked up one time. J is TRBJ1-4 and V is TRBV9; TRBD1 matches at 10 bases. The junction had 6 bases not matched to a gene; V was cut back by 4 bases and J by 6 bases. Germline V CDR1 and CDR2: SGDLS, YYNGEE. This CDR3 contains 15 residues. CDR3 coding DNA: TGTGCCAGCAGCCAAACCGGGACAGGGGATGAAAAACTGTTTTTT. Its protein is CASSQTGTGDEKLFF.

The chain joins TRBV4-2 to TRBJ2-1; 12 bases are a match to TRBD2. Per germline, CDR1 LGHNA and CDR2 YNFKEQ. The CDR3 spans 16 residues. Trimming removed 4 bases from V and 1 base from J; junction bases left unmatched: 2. CDR3 amino acids: CASSLGLAGSYNEQFF. In nucleotides, the CDR3 is TGTGCCAGCAGCCTGGGACTAGCGGGTTCCTACAATGAGCAGTTCTTC.

This chain connects TRBV27 to TRBJ1-6; perhaps TRBD1 as D (5 bases). Trimming removed 1 base at V and 0 bases at J, with 10 bases between. The CDR3 contains 17 residues. Per germline, CDR1 MNHEY and CDR2 SMNVEV (reference sequence). CDR3 sequence (DNA): TGTGCCAGCAGTTTATATGGGGGGAGCTCCTATAATTCACCCCTCCACTTT. Its translation is CASSLYGGSSYNSPLHF.

The V gene is TRBV9, the J gene TRBJ2-3; the match to TRBD1 covers 7 bases. CDR3 size: 14 residues. Germline V gene data show CDR1 as SGDLS and CDR2 as YYNGEE. V lost 3 bases, J lost 6 bases, and 7 bases stayed unmatched. Here the CDR3 DNA reads TGTGCCAGCAGCGCCGGGCCCAGGGGGGATACGCAGTATTTT. As protein: CASSAGPRGDTQYF.

As for this clone: Other DNA sequences within the sample encode an identical CDR3. The chain carries TRBV29-1 and TRBJ2-2; 10 bases fit TRBD2. V dropped 4 bases and J dropped 6; count of bases not matched to a gene: 5. CDR1 and CDR2 from the germline V gene are SQVTM and ANQGSEA. The CDR3 sequence is 14 residues long. CDR3 in amino acids: CSVGAGGPPGELFF. CDR3 in DNA: TGCAGCGTTGGAGCGGGGGGGCCCCCCGGGGAGCTGTTTTTT.

This rearrangement joins TRBV14 to TRBJ1-2; 7 bases fit TRBD1. Germline assignment: CDR1 SGHDN and CDR2 FVKESK. The J segment lost 2 bases and the V segment lost 4 bases, leaving 7 bases of the junction unmatched. CDR3 length: 15 residues. The CDR3 protein is CASSPYRGSNYGYTF. In DNA, the CDR3 is TGTGCCAGCAGCCCGTACAGGGGTTCGAACTATGGCTACACCTTC.

The rearrangement joins TRBV4-2 to TRBJ2-3, with D perhaps matching TRBD1 (6 bases). Germline CDR1 LGHNA, CDR2 YNFKEQ. Deletions cut 4 bases from V and 0 bases from J, with 14 bases between. This CDR3 has 16 residues. The DNA for the CDR3 is TGTGCCAGCAGCCGATCCGGACAGACCAGCACAGATACGCAGTATTTT. Translating it yields CASSRSGQTSTDTQYF.

This clone was found a few times. The rearrangement joins TRBV6-5 to TRBJ2-7, with 13 bases fitting TRBD2. Germline V gene sequence: CDR1 MNHEY, CDR2 SVGAGI. This CDR3 has 16 amino acids. Unmatched junction bases numbered 3, after V lost 3 bases and J lost 1 base. The CDR3 region has the DNA TGTGCCAGCAGTTATAGGACTAGCGGGGGATCCTACGAGCAGTACTTC. This sequence encodes CASSYRTSGGSYEQYF.

The V call is TRBV19, the J call TRBJ1-5; 12 bases agree with TRBD1. The CDR3 spans 15 residues. Germline-derived CDR1 and CDR2 are LNHDA and SQIVND (reference sequence). With 5 bases clipped from V and 8 bases from J, the junction kept 7 bases outside the gene matches. In DNA form, the CDR3 reads TGTGCCAGTAGTTCGGGGACAGGGGGCATGGAGCCCCAGCATTTT. Its protein is CASSSGTGGMEPQHF.

The J gene is TRBJ2-7, the V gene TRBV6-5, with 7 nucleotides matching TRBD1. There are 13 residues in the CDR3. Unmatched junction bases numbered 6, after V lost 7 bases and J lost 3 bases. In germline, CDR1 is MNHEY, CDR2 SVGAGI. CDR3 in DNA: TGTGCCAGCACCACCGGGACAGACTACGAGCAGTACTTC. Translated: CASTTGTDYEQYF.

This clone came up a few times. The J gene is TRBJ1-1, the V gene TRBV19; D remains unclear. Deletions cut 6 bases from V and 1 base from J, with 9 bases between. Germline CDR1 is LNHDA and CDR2 is SQIVND (reference sequence). This CDR3 is 13 amino acids long. Here the CDR3 reads CASRSGPNTEAFF. The CDR3 DNA reads as TGTGCCAGTAGATCTGGCCCGAACACTGAAGCTTTCTTT.